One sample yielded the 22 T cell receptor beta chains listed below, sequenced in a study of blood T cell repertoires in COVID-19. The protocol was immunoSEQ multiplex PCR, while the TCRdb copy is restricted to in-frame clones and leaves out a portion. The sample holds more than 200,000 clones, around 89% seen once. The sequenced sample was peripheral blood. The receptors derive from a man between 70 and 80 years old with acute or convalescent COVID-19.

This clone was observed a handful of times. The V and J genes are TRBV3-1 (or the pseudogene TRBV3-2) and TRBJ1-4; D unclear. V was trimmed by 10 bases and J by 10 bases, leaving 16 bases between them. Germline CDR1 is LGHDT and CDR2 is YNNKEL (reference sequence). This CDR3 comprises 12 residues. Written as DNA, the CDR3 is TGTGCCACCGCCGACAACGGCCGAAAACTGTTTTTT. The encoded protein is CATADNGRKLFF.

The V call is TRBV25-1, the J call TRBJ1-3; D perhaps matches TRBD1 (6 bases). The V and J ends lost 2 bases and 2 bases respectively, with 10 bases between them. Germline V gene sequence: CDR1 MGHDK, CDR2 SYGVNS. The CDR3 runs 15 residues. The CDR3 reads CASSEGRTAGNTIYF. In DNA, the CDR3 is TGTGCCAGCAGTGAAGGCAGGACAGCTGGAAACACCATATATTTT.

The CDR3 bases are TGTGCCAGCAGCCAAGATGGATCACTAGCGGGCTACAATGAGCAGTTCTTC. Translating gives CASSQDGSLAGYNEQFF. The V and J genes are TRBV4-2 and TRBJ2-1, with TRBD2 matching over 9 bases. The CDR3 consists of 17 residues. Germline V gives CDR1 LGHNA, CDR2 YNFKEQ. The J segment lost 3 bases and the V segment lost 0 bases, leaving 6 bases of the junction unmatched.

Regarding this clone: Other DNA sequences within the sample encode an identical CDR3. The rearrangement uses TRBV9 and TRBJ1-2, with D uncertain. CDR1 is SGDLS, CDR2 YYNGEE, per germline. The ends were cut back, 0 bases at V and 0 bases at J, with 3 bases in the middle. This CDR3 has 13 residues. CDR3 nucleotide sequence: TGTGCCAGCAGCGTAGATACTAACTATGGCTACACCTTC. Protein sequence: CASSVDTNYGYTF.

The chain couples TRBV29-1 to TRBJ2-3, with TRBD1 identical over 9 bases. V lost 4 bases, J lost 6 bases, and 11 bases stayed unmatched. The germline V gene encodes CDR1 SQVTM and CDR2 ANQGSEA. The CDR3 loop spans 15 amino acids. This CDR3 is CSVAGQGPHEDTQYF. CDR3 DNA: TGCAGCGTTGCCGGACAGGGGCCACATGAGGATACGCAGTATTTT.

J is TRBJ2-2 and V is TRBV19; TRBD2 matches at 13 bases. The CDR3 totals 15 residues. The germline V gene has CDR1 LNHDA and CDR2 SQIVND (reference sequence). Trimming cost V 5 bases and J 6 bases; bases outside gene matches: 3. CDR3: CASSVGLAGAGELFF. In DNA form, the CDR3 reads TGTGCCAGTAGTGTTGGACTAGCGGGAGCCGGGGAGCTGTTTTTT.

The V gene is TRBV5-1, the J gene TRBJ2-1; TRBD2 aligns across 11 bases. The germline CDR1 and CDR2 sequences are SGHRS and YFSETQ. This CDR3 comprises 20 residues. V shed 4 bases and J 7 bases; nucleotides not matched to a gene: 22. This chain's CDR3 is CASSRISGTSGIPRLNEQFF. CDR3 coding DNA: TGCGCCAGCAGCCGAATTTCCGGGACTAGCGGAATCCCCCGTTTGAATGAGCAGTTCTTC.

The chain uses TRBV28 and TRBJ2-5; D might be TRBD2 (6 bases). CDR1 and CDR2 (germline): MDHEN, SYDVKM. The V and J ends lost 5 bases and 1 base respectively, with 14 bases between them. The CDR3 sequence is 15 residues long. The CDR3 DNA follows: TGTGCCAGCAGTACCCGACTAGGGGTCCAAGAGACCCAGTACTTC. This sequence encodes CASSTRLGVQETQYF. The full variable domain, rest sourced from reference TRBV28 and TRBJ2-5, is DVKVTQSSRYLVKRTGEKVFLECVQDMDHENMFWYRQDPGLGLRLIYFSYDVKMKEKGDIPEGYSVSREKKERFSLILESASTNQTSMYLCASSTRLGVQETQYFGPGTRLLVL.

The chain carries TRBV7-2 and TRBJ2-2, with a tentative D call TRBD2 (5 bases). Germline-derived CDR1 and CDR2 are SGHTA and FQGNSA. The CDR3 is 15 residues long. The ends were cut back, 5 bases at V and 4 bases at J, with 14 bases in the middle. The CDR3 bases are TGTGCCAGCAGCCCCCCGGGATCTAGCACCGGGGAGCTGTTTTTT. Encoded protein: CASSPPGSSTGELFF.

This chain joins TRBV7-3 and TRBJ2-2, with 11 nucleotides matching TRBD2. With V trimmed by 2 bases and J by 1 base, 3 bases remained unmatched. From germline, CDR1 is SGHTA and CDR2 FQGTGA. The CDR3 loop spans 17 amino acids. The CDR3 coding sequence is TGTGCCAGCAGCTTAGTTGGACTAGCGGGGAACACCGGGGAGCTGTTTTTT. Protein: CASSLVGLAGNTGELFF.

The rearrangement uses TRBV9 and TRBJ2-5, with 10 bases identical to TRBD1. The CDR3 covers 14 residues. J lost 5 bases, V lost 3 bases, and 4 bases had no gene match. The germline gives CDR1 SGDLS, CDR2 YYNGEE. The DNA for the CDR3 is TGTGCCAGCAGCGGACAGGGGGCATGGGAGACCCAGTACTTC. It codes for CASSGQGAWETQYF.

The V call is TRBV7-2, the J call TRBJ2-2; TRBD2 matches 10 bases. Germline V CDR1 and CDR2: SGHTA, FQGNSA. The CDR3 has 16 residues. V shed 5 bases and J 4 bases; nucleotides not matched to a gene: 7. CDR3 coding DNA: TGTGCCAGCAGCCCGGCCCTAGCGGGGGTCACCGGGGAGCTGTTTTTT. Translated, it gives CASSPALAGVTGELFF.

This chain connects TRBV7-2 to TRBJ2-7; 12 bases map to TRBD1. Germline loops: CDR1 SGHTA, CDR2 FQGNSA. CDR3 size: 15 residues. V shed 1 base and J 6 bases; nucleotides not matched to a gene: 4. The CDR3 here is CASSLGGTGGREQYF. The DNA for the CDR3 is TGTGCCAGCAGCTTAGGCGGGACAGGGGGCCGCGAGCAGTACTTC. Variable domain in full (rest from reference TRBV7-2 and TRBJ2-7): GAGVSQSPSNKVTEKGKDVELRCDPISGHTALYWYRQSLGQGLEFLIYFQGNSAPDKSGLPSDRFSAERTGGSVSTLTIQRTQQEDSAVYLCASSLGGTGGREQYFGPGTRLTVT.

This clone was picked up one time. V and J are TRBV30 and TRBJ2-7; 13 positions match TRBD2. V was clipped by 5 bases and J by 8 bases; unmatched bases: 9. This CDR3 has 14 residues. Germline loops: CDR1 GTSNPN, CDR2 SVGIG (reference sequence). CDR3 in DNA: TGTGCCTGGCGCGGGACTAGCGGGACCTCCCAGCAGTACTTC. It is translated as CAWRGTSGTSQQYF.

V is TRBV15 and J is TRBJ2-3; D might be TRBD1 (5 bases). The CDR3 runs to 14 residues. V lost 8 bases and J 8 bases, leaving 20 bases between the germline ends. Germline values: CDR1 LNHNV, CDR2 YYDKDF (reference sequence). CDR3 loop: CATRKGPAIGTQYF. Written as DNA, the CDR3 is TGTGCCACCCGCAAGGGGCCCGCAATAGGTACGCAGTATTTT. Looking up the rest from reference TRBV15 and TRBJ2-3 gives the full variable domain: DAMVIQNPRYQVTQFGKPVTLSCSQTLNHNVMYWYQQKSSQAPKLLFHYYDKDFNNEADTPDNFQSRRPNTSFCFLDIRSPGLGDTAMYLCATRKGPAIGTQYFGPGTRLTVL.

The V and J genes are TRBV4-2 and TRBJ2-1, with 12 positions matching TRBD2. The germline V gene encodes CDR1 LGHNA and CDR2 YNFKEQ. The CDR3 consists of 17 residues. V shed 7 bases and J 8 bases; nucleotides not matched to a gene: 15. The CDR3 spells CASTLAGTSGLEYEQFF. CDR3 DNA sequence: TGTGCCAGCACCTTGGCTGGGACTAGCGGGCTCGAGTATGAGCAGTTCTTC.

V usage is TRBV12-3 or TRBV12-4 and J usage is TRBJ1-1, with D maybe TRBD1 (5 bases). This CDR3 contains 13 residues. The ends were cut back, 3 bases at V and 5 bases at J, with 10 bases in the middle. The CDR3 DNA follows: TGTGCCAGCAGTTTTAACGGGGGAACTGAAGCTTTCTTT. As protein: CASSFNGGTEAFF.

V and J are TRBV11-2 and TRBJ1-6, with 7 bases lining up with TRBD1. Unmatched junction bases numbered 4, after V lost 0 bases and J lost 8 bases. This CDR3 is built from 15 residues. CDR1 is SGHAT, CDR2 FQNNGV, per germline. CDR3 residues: CASSLEGGWDSPLHF. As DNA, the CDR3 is TGTGCCAGCAGCTTAGAAGGGGGCTGGGATTCACCCCTCCACTTT.

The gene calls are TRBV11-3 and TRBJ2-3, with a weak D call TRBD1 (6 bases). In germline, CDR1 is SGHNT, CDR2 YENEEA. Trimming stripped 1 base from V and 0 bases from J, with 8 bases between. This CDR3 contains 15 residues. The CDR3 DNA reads TGTGCCAGCAGCTTAGGGGGGCTGAGCACAGATACGCAGTATTTT. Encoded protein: CASSLGGLSTDTQYF.

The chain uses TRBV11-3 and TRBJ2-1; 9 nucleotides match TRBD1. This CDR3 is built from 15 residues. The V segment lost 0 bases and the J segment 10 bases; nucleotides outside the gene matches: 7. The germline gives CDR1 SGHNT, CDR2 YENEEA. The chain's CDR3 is CASSLDQGTGGEQFF. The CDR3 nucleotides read TGTGCCAGCAGCTTAGATCAAGGTACAGGGGGCGAGCAGTTCTTC.

The CDR3 nucleotides read TGTGCCAGCAGCCAAGAATTGGGTCGTGGACTAGGGAGGGCAGATACGCAGTATTTT. Its protein product is CASSQELGRGLGRADTQYF. The J gene is TRBJ2-3, the V gene TRBV3-1 (or the pseudogene TRBV3-2); 7 positions agree with TRBD2. V gave up 0 bases and J gave up 4 bases; unmatched junction bases: 16. The CDR3 has 19 amino acids. In germline, CDR1 is LGHDT, CDR2 YNNKEL (reference sequence).

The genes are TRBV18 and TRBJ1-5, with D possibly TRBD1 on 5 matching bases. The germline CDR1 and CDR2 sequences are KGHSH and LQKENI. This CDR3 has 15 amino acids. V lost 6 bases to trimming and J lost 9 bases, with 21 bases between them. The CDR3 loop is CASSPQAIGGGPQHF. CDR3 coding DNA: TGTGCCAGCTCCCCCCAGGCGATCGGGGGTGGGCCCCAGCATTTT.